Listed below are T cell receptor beta chains from one sample, sequenced in a study of blood T cell repertoires in COVID-19. Sequencing used immunoSEQ multiplex PCR; TCRdb keeps in-frame clones, though not all of them. Of 200,000 to 300,000 clones listed, more than 70% were seen once; the top ten hold roughly an eighth. Material: peripheral blood. These receptors all stem from a man at least 80 years old with acute or convalescent COVID-19. The CDR3 runs from the conserved cysteine through the conserved F or W. The D gene is left open where the match is weak. Rows may omit the clone size; those that give it use once, few, many or a size class.

V gene	clone size	D gene	J gene	CDR3 DNA	CDR3 protein
TRBV7-2	NA	TRBD1	TRBJ1-1	TGTGCCAGCAGCTTAGGACACTCAGGGGGGACCACTGAAGCTTTCTTT	CASSLGHSGGTTEAFF
TRBV3-1/TRBV3-2	NA	TRBD2	TRBJ2-7	TGTGCCAGCAGCCCCCACTTAGCGGGAGGGATGTACTTC	CASSPHLAGGMYF
TRBV4-1	NA	NA	TRBJ1-4	TGCGCCAGCAGCCTCCAAGGGGGGGGAGCTAATGAAAAACTGTTTTTT	CASSLQGGGANEKLFF
TRBV10-3	NA	TRBD1	TRBJ1-6	TGTGCCATCAGTGAGGCGACAGGGGTTGGGTCACCCCTCCACTTT	CAISEATGVGSPLHF
TRBV24-1	NA	TRBD2	TRBJ2-1	TGTGCCACCAGTGAAGACCCGACTAGCCCTACACTCTACAATGAGCAGTTCTTC	CATSEDPTSPTLYNEQFF
TRBV7-2	NA	TRBD1	TRBJ2-2	TGTGCCAGCAGCCCTGACAGGGTCAACGGGGAGCTGTTTTTT	CASSPDRVNGELFF
TRBV19	NA	NA	TRBJ2-2	TGTGCCAGTATCCCTTCCTTATTGCAGGGGAGAGGGTCCACCGGGGAGCTGTTTTTT	CASIPSLLQGRGSTGELFF
TRBV10-3	NA	TRBD2	TRBJ2-3	TGTGCCGCATTCTCGGGCGGGGGTCCCGATACGCAGTATTTT	CAAFSGGGPDTQYF
TRBV28	NA	NA	TRBJ1-5	TGTGCCAGCAGGGTGGCAGACTATCAGCCCCAGCATTTT	CASRVADYQPQHF
TRBV7-9	once	NA	TRBJ1-1	TGTGCCAGCAGCTTTGACCTATCGGGGACTGAAGCTTTCTTT	CASSFDLSGTEAFF
TRBV4-2	NA	TRBD1	TRBJ1-2	TGTGCCAGCAGCCACCTAGTTCGGGACAGGGACTATCGGAACTATGGCTACACCTTC	CASSHLVRDRDYRNYGYTF
TRBV18	NA	NA	TRBJ1-5	TGTGCCAGCTCACCGGCTAACAGCCAGAATCAGCCCCAGCATTTT	CASSPANSQNQPQHF
TRBV2	NA	NA	TRBJ2-6	TGTGCCAGCAGTCCCCGCGGAGAGGGGGTGAGACTCTCTGGGGCCAACGTCCTGACTTTC	CASSPRGEGVRLSGANVLTF
TRBV6-6	NA	TRBD1	TRBJ2-3	TGTGCCAGCAGTTACTGGGACAGGGGGCCGGATACGCAGTATTTT	CASSYWDRGPDTQYF
TRBV6-1	once	NA	TRBJ2-5	TGTGCCAGCAGTGAAGCGGGGGGAGGACCCACCCAAGAGACCCAGTACTTC	CASSEAGGGPTQETQYF
TRBV5-1	NA	NA	TRBJ1-1	TGCGCCAGCAGCGGCCAGGGAGGGAGCACTGAAGCTTTCTTT	CASSGQGGSTEAFF
TRBV5-4	NA	TRBD2	TRBJ2-7	TGTGCCAGCAGCTTGGCCGCTAGCGGGGGCCCCTACGAGCAGTACTTC	CASSLAASGGPYEQYF
TRBV14	NA	NA	TRBJ2-7	TGTGCCAGCAGCCAAGCCTGGAGGGAGCAGTACTTC	CASSQAWREQYF
TRBV28	NA	NA	TRBJ2-7	TGTGCCAGCAGGATTGCCATAACGGGACTTCTAGGGGAGCAGTACTTC	CASRIAITGLLGEQYF
TRBV19	NA	NA	TRBJ1-2	TGTGCCAGTCGGGGTGATGGCTACACCTTC	CASRGDGYTF
TRBV28	NA	NA	TRBJ2-5	TGTGCCAGCGAATTGCCAGGGATCAAGACCCAGTACTTC	CASELPGIKTQYF
TRBV10-3	NA	NA	TRBJ2-5	TGTGCCATCAGTGAGGGGGGGACAGAGAACCAAGAGACCCAGTACTTC	CAISEGGTENQETQYF
TRBV5-1	NA	NA	TRBJ1-1	TGCGCCAGCAGCGTAAGTGGGGACTCTATGGACGCTGAAGCTTTCTTT	CASSVSGDSMDAEAFF
TRBV19	NA	TRBD1	TRBJ1-2	TGTGCCAGTAGTATAGCAGGACAGGGCAATGGCTACACCTTC	CASSIAGQGNGYTF